These T cell receptor beta chains were read from a single sample in a study of patients and donors after allogeneic stem cell transplantation. Via MiXCR, TCRdb re-called the RT-PCR reads, giving one row per CDR3 protein. Found here are more than 850,000 distinct CDR3 sequences, more than 15% of them singletons; the top ten hold around 6%. Sequencing input: blood, either unsorted or a sorted T cell fraction (not recorded which). The receptors here all came from a human donor who was either an allogeneic HSCT recipient or a stem cell or donor lymphocyte infusion donor (not recorded which). It is not recorded whose cells these are; they may come from a transplant donor. CDR3s include the opening cysteine and the closing phenylalanine or tryptophan. Each record gives: J gene, clone size, V gene, CDR3 protein. For some rows the clone size is stated as once, few or many, or as a class when expanded; others skip it.

TRBJ2-3	few	TRBV7-2	CASTMGGTDTQYF
TRBJ1-2	NA	TRBV27	CASSSQNLGGYGYTF
TRBJ1-5	NA	TRBV12-3/TRBV12-4	CASSLALSQPQHF
TRBJ2-1	few	TRBV7-3	CASSSGINNEQFF
TRBJ2-1	many	TRBV12-3/TRBV12-4	CASSFRDTTREQFF
TRBJ1-2	many	TRBV12-3/TRBV12-4	CASSPTTGYGYTF
TRBJ1-2	NA	TRBV7-2	CASSSTGILYGYTF
TRBJ2-1	NA	TRBV5-1	CASSTDLAGGNNEQFF
TRBJ1-2	few	TRBV12-3/TRBV12-4	CASSFEAPYLYGYTF
TRBJ2-1	NA	TRBV10-3	CAMRTSGVGNEQFF
TRBJ2-3	few	TRBV5-1	CASRRETGESTQYF
TRBJ1-1	many	TRBV12-3/TRBV12-4	CASSLAAGTGGNTEAFF
TRBJ1-5	few	TRBV28	CASRLDRGRSQPQHF
TRBJ2-2	few	TRBV5-1	CASSRRTPGSTGELFF
TRBJ2-1	few	TRBV5-1	CASSADGGSNEQFF
TRBJ1-1	NA	TRBV9	CASSVRDTRYTEAFF
TRBJ2-7	NA	TRBV20-1	CSAGTGGIYEQYF
TRBJ1-1	NA	TRBV7-6	CASSLLREVSEAFF
TRBJ2-1	NA	TRBV20-1	CSAVAGSSYNEQFF
TRBJ2-3	few	TRBV20-1	CSAPFLVAGGDTQYF
TRBJ1-3	NA	TRBV20-1	CSARHTSGNTIYF
TRBJ2-1	NA	TRBV28	CASSFRGGLAGTNEQFF
TRBJ1-6	NA	TRBV3-1	CASSPNDGDRSPLHF
TRBJ2-7	few	TRBV6-1	CASRRQGDPSYEQYF
TRBJ2-3	many	TRBV29-1	CSVAPKTITDTQYF
TRBJ2-3	few	TRBV25-1	CASSEYGSSTDTQYF
TRBJ2-3	NA	TRBV11-2	CASSSRRTMVGLVADTQYF
TRBJ2-1	few	TRBV27	CASSLLPGSGYPNEQFF
TRBJ2-7	NA	TRBV12-3/TRBV12-4	CASSRDGRYEQYF
TRBJ1-2	few	TRBV6-1	CASRPQGAGYGYTF
TRBJ2-3	NA	TRBV6-1	CASSKPGTTDTQYF
TRBJ2-7	few	TRBV19	CASSNRAPYEQYF
TRBJ2-2	few	TRBV20-1	CSARGSGLAGLNTGELFF
TRBJ2-7	many	TRBV7-9	CASSPGQVYEQYF
TRBJ2-1	NA	TRBV3-1	CASSQVRGVEQFF
TRBJ1-1	few	TRBV9	CASSSGAHRDTEAFF
TRBJ1-1	few	TRBV4-1	CASSRLAGAAFF
TRBJ2-3	NA	TRBV7-2	CASSLGLSGGQDTQYF
TRBJ1-2	few	TRBV12-3/TRBV12-4	CASRGGQGAAGGYTF
TRBJ2-2	NA	TRBV4-3	CASSQRSGNTGELFF
TRBJ2-2	few	TRBV4-2	CASSLTNRPATPNTGELFF
TRBJ2-2	few	TRBV10-3	CATPSGEGNTGELFF
TRBJ2-7	few	TRBV4-3	CASSQDLTDSYEQYF
TRBJ1-2	NA	TRBV27	CASSLRAGENYGYTF
TRBJ1-1	NA	TRBV20-1	CSARGGQYKSNTEAFF
TRBJ2-3	NA	TRBV18	CASSPFSAGDTQYF